This TCR beta chain comes out of a study of beta chain features in type 1 diabetes. The CDR3 covers 17 residues. CDR1 is SQVTM, CDR2 ANQGSEA, per germline. V dropped 6 bases and J dropped 0 bases, with 21 bases sitting between them. Isolated RNA was reverse transcribed in full, so expressed TCRB transcripts were sequenced. Sequencing was performed with immunoSEQ multiplex PCR; in TCRdb, only in-frame clones are kept and a portion is missing. The repertoire holds roughly 24,000 clones, with around 63% as singletons. As to this clone: Its specificity is not known.

One heparinised blood draw averaging around 100 mL was given by each donor. A CD45RO/CCR7/CD25/CD127/CD95/CD27 panel sorted naive, central memory, regulatory and stem cell-like memory CD4+ cells. Study-wide findings and caveats: Unsettled here was the matter of whether HLA type influences TCRB rearrangement. The VDJ junctions of type 1 diabetes patients carried fewer insertions and more deletions. Within each of all four CD4+ subsets, Type 1 diabetes patients had TCRB CDR3s that were moderately but significantly shorter.

The J gene is TRBJ2-1, the V gene TRBV29-1; D not resolved. The sample comprised Tregs from blood. This sequence was found in a man younger than 30 with type 1 diabetes. The CDR3 DNA reads TGCAGCGTAAGGTCGATCAGCCAGACAAGCTCCTACAATGAGCAGTTCTTC. This sequence encodes CSVRSISQTSSYNEQFF.